This T cell receptor (beta chain) was obtained from a study of CD8 T cells in Susac syndrome. Whole-study results and caveats: A relatively small number of individuals underwent TCR sequencing and HLA analysis.

Through negative isolation, CD4+ and CD8+ T cells were obtained, while TEMRA cells were enriched using FACS. With 1 base removed from V and 4 bases from J, the gap between germline ends came to 12 bases. The V gene's germline CDR1 is DFQATT and CDR2 SNEGSKA (reference sequence). The CDR3 is made up of 14 amino acids. As regards this clonotype: Its antigen remains unidentified.

With random hexamers, roughly 0.5 to 1 ug RNA was reverse transcribed. immunoSEQ multiplex PCR amplified TCR beta CDR3 across 54 Vbeta, 13 Jbeta. TCRdb recomputed calls from the immunoSEQ multiplex PCR reads with MiXCR, one row per CDR3 protein. This table has approximately 230,000 distinct CDR3 sequences, 90% to 95% appearing once. The sequenced material came from CD4+ T cells from PBMCs. This TCR derives from a human donor with multiple sclerosis. The chain joins TRBV20-1 to TRBJ2-3; possible D gene TRBD2, 6 bases. This CDR3 reads CSARAAGSADTQYF. CDR3 nucleotide sequence: TGCAGTGCTAGAGCGGCGGGATCCGCAGATACGCAGTATTTT.